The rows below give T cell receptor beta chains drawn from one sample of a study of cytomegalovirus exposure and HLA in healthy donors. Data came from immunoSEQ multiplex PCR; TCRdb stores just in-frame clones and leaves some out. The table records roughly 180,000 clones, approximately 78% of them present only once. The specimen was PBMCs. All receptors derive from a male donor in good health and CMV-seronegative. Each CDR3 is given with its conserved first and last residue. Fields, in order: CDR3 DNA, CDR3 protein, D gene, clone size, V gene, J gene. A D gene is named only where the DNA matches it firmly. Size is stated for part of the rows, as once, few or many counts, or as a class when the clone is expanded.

CDR3 DNA: TGTGCCAGCAGCAAACCGAGAACAGGACCTTCCTACGAGCAGTACTTC; CDR3 protein: CASSKPRTGPSYEQYF; D gene: .; clone size: .; V gene: TRBV21-1; J gene: TRBJ2-7
CDR3 DNA: TGTGCCAGCAGCTCCATTAAAGGTAGCCGAACCGGGGAGCTGTTTTTT; CDR3 protein: CASSSIKGSRTGELFF; D gene: .; clone size: .; V gene: TRBV7-7; J gene: TRBJ2-2
CDR3 DNA: TGTGCCAGTAGTATTACCGGGACTAGCGGGAGTAGTACGCAGTATTTT; CDR3 protein: CASSITGTSGSSTQYF; D gene: TRBD2; clone size: .; V gene: TRBV19; J gene: TRBJ2-3
CDR3 DNA: TGTGCCAGCAGTGGCGGTTTGTACGGAAAACTGTTTTTT; CDR3 protein: CASSGGLYGKLFF; D gene: .; clone size: .; V gene: TRBV6-1; J gene: TRBJ1-4
CDR3 DNA: TGTGCCAGCAGTGGGACAGTTGATGGGACCCAGTACTTC; CDR3 protein: CASSGTVDGTQYF; D gene: TRBD1; clone size: .; V gene: TRBV28; J gene: TRBJ2-5
CDR3 DNA: TGTGCCAGCAGCCGGGACAGGGCGAGCTCCTACGAGCAGTACTTC; CDR3 protein: CASSRDRASSYEQYF; D gene: TRBD1; clone size: .; V gene: TRBV5-4; J gene: TRBJ2-7
CDR3 DNA: TGTGCCAGCAGTCCATTGGCGGGAGTAACCGAGCAGTACTTC; CDR3 protein: CASSPLAGVTEQYF; D gene: TRBD2; clone size: .; V gene: TRBV28; J gene: TRBJ2-7
CDR3 DNA: TGTGCCAGTAGTATTATCCTAGCGGGGATCGGGGAGACCCAGTACTTC; CDR3 protein: CASSIILAGIGETQYF; D gene: TRBD2; clone size: .; V gene: TRBV19; J gene: TRBJ2-5
CDR3 DNA: TGTGCCAGCAATGCTGACATTCGGGAGACCCAGTACTTC; CDR3 protein: CASNADIRETQYF; D gene: .; clone size: .; V gene: TRBV2; J gene: TRBJ2-5
CDR3 DNA: TGTGCCAGCAGCGTAGGCGGACAGGGCCCCCAAGAGACCCAGTACTTC; CDR3 protein: CASSVGGQGPQETQYF; D gene: TRBD1; clone size: .; V gene: TRBV9; J gene: TRBJ2-5
CDR3 DNA: TGTGCCAGCAGTTACTCATTGGAGGTCGGAAACACCATATATTTT; CDR3 protein: CASSYSLEVGNTIYF; D gene: .; clone size: .; V gene: TRBV6-5; J gene: TRBJ1-3
CDR3 DNA: TGTGCCAGCAGCCCCCCGTACCAAGAGACCCAGTACTTC; CDR3 protein: CASSPPYQETQYF; D gene: .; clone size: .; V gene: TRBV9; J gene: TRBJ2-5
CDR3 DNA: TGTGCCAGCAGTGACCGGGGGAGACGCAACAATGAGCAGTTCTTC; CDR3 protein: CASSDRGRRNNEQFF; D gene: .; clone size: once; V gene: TRBV6-1; J gene: TRBJ2-1
CDR3 DNA: TGTGCCAGCAGCCCCGGCCGGACAGGGGGTTTTAATGAGCAGTTCTTC; CDR3 protein: CASSPGRTGGFNEQFF; D gene: TRBD1; clone size: .; V gene: TRBV4-2; J gene: TRBJ2-1
CDR3 DNA: TGTGCCTGGAGTCTTCTGACACGCGGCTACACCTTC; CDR3 protein: CAWSLLTRGYTF; D gene: .; clone size: .; V gene: TRBV30; J gene: TRBJ1-2
CDR3 DNA: TGCAGCGTTGGGGAGGGGCAGATGGGTCAGCCCCAGCATTTT; CDR3 protein: CSVGEGQMGQPQHF; D gene: .; clone size: .; V gene: TRBV29-1; J gene: TRBJ1-5
CDR3 DNA: TGTGCCAGCAGCCCCAGCTCGGAGACTGAAGCTTTCTTT; CDR3 protein: CASSPSSETEAFF; D gene: .; clone size: few; V gene: TRBV7-3; J gene: TRBJ1-1
CDR3 DNA: TGTGCCAGCAGCTTAAGTTGGGGGGCCGGGGAGCTGTTTTTT; CDR3 protein: CASSLSWGAGELFF; D gene: .; clone size: once; V gene: TRBV7-6; J gene: TRBJ2-2
CDR3 DNA: TGTGCCAGCAGCTGGACAGGGTTGAACACCGGGGAGCTGTTTTTT; CDR3 protein: CASSWTGLNTGELFF; D gene: TRBD1; clone size: few; V gene: TRBV5-6; J gene: TRBJ2-2
CDR3 DNA: TGTGCCAGCAGCCCCCATAGGGGGGGCGGGGCCAACGTCCTGACTTTC; CDR3 protein: CASSPHRGGGANVLTF; D gene: .; clone size: .; V gene: TRBV27; J gene: TRBJ2-6
CDR3 DNA: TGTGCCAGCAGCTTAGCGCAGGGAGGAACTGAAGCTTTCTTT; CDR3 protein: CASSLAQGGTEAFF; D gene: .; clone size: few; V gene: TRBV7-6; J gene: TRBJ1-1
CDR3 DNA: TGTGCCAGCAGCGATCGGGACAGGCCGAACACTGAAGCTTTCTTT; CDR3 protein: CASSDRDRPNTEAFF; D gene: TRBD1; clone size: .; V gene: TRBV9; J gene: TRBJ1-1
CDR3 DNA: TGTGCCAGCAGCCTAGGACTAGCGGGGGGTCGGAGCTCCTACGAGCAGTACTTC; CDR3 protein: CASSLGLAGGRSSYEQYF; D gene: TRBD2; clone size: .; V gene: TRBV7-2; J gene: TRBJ2-7
CDR3 DNA: TGTGCCAGTAGTATAGGAGGTGCAACTAATGAAAAACTGTTTTTT; CDR3 protein: CASSIGGATNEKLFF; D gene: .; clone size: once; V gene: TRBV19; J gene: TRBJ1-4
CDR3 DNA: TGCGCCAGCAGCTGGGCCGGGACAGGGTCCACTGAAGCTTTCTTT; CDR3 protein: CASSWAGTGSTEAFF; D gene: TRBD1; clone size: few; V gene: TRBV5-1; J gene: TRBJ1-1
CDR3 DNA: TGTGCCAGCAGCTTAGACCCGGGTTGGCAGCCCCAGCATTTT; CDR3 protein: CASSLDPGWQPQHF; D gene: .; clone size: .; V gene: TRBV7-2; J gene: TRBJ1-5
CDR3 DNA: TGTGCCAGCGGAACTAGCGTCAATGAGCAGTTCTTC; CDR3 protein: CASGTSVNEQFF; D gene: TRBD2; clone size: once; V gene: TRBV25-1; J gene: TRBJ2-1
CDR3 DNA: TGTGCCAGCAGCCCTTTTGGGGCCGGCACTGAAGCTTTCTTT; CDR3 protein: CASSPFGAGTEAFF; D gene: .; clone size: .; V gene: TRBV7-2; J gene: TRBJ1-1
CDR3 DNA: TGTGCCAGCAGTTTAGGTTTGAGGGCCGGGACCCAGTACTTC; CDR3 protein: CASSLGLRAGTQYF; D gene: .; clone size: .; V gene: TRBV28; J gene: TRBJ2-5
CDR3 DNA: TGTGCCAGCAAGGGGACAGGGAGTAGTGGCTACACCTTC; CDR3 protein: CASKGTGSSGYTF; D gene: TRBD1; clone size: .; V gene: TRBV6-5; J gene: TRBJ1-2
CDR3 DNA: TGTGCCAGTAGGGTAGGGGGTGAAAAACTGTTTTTT; CDR3 protein: CASRVGGEKLFF; D gene: .; clone size: .; V gene: TRBV19; J gene: TRBJ1-4
CDR3 DNA: TGTGCCTGGAGCCTCGGACTAGCGGCAACTGGGGCCAACGTCCTGACTTTC; CDR3 protein: CAWSLGLAATGANVLTF; D gene: TRBD2; clone size: .; V gene: TRBV30; J gene: TRBJ2-6
CDR3 DNA: TGTGCCAGCAGTTACTCGTTCAGGGCTGGAAACACCATATATTTT; CDR3 protein: CASSYSFRAGNTIYF; D gene: .; clone size: .; V gene: TRBV6-5; J gene: TRBJ1-3
CDR3 DNA: TGTGCCAGCAGTGAAGCGCTTTGGGGGCTTGGGGCCAACGTCCTGACTTTC; CDR3 protein: CASSEALWGLGANVLTF; D gene: .; clone size: .; V gene: TRBV2; J gene: TRBJ2-6
CDR3 DNA: TGTGCCAGCAGCTTGGCCGAATTGGCGGGCAATCAGCCCCAGCATTTT; CDR3 protein: CASSLAELAGNQPQHF; D gene: .; clone size: .; V gene: TRBV5-6; J gene: TRBJ1-5
CDR3 DNA: TGTGCCAGCAGCACACCCAGGGTCGGGAACACTGAAGCTTTCTTT; CDR3 protein: CASSTPRVGNTEAFF; D gene: .; clone size: few; V gene: TRBV5-6; J gene: TRBJ1-1
CDR3 DNA: TGTGCCAGCAGCCCGTTGACAGGTCTGAACACTGAAGCTTTCTTT; CDR3 protein: CASSPLTGLNTEAFF; D gene: .; clone size: .; V gene: TRBV16; J gene: TRBJ1-1
CDR3 DNA: TGTGCCAGCTCCAGGGTGTCAATAGATACGCAGTATTTT; CDR3 protein: CASSRVSIDTQYF; D gene: .; clone size: .; V gene: TRBV10-3; J gene: TRBJ2-3
CDR3 DNA: TGTGCCACACTCCGGGGGTCCGAGCAGTACTTC; CDR3 protein: CATLRGSEQYF; D gene: .; clone size: .; V gene: TRBV6-5; J gene: TRBJ2-7
CDR3 DNA: TGTGCCAGCAGGTCTTTTAACGGCGGCGAGCGGTACTTC; CDR3 protein: CASRSFNGGERYF; D gene: .; clone size: .; V gene: TRBV7-2; J gene: TRBJ2-7
CDR3 DNA: TGTGCCATCAGTGAAAGACTAGCGGGAGACTACGAGCAGTACTTC; CDR3 protein: CAISERLAGDYEQYF; D gene: TRBD2; clone size: .; V gene: TRBV10-3; J gene: TRBJ2-7
CDR3 DNA: TGTGCCAGCAGCTTAGCGTCAGGGGGCCAATACGAGCAGTACTTC; CDR3 protein: CASSLASGGQYEQYF; D gene: TRBD1; clone size: .; V gene: TRBV7-2; J gene: TRBJ2-7